This TCR beta chain was identified during a study of Graves' ophthalmopathy and Graves' hyperthyroidism. Notes on the study in general: Among expanded thyroid clonotypes above 0.001 frequency, most also occurred in blood. The 13-signature model separated ophthalmopathy from stable hyperthyroidism at around 86% sensitivity and roughly 80% specificity. Sensitivity reached roughly 71% and specificity about 72% when the model predicted ophthalmopathy progression.

The term stable hyperthyroidism indicated an absence of ophthalmopathy within 18 months of follow-up. Amplifying from RNA transcripts, the study obtained TCR beta CDR3 regions. Investigators did first-round RT-PCR with HTBI primers, then second-round multiplex PCR. MiXCR was run by TCRdb on the multiplex PCR reads, yielding one entry per CDR3 protein. Of 600,000 to 650,000 distinct CDR3 sequences detected, approximately 21% appear once; the ten largest clones hold more than 5.5%. The sample holds a few counts of this clonotype. Its antigen is still unknown. The sample was peripheral blood. The clonotype was recovered from a young woman with stable Graves' hyperthyroidism. Some clones in this sample may be carry-over from other donors' samples.

The CDR3 reads CASRPGLANTGELFF. In DNA, the CDR3 is TGTGCCAGCAGACCGGGACTGGCGAACACCGGGGAGCTGTTTTTT. This chain uses TRBV6-2 or TRBV6-3 with TRBJ2-2, with D perhaps TRBD2 (6 bases). V lost 6 bases and J lost 0, with 11 bases in between. The CDR3 has 15 residues. CDR1 is MNHEY and CDR2 is SVGEGT in the germline V gene.